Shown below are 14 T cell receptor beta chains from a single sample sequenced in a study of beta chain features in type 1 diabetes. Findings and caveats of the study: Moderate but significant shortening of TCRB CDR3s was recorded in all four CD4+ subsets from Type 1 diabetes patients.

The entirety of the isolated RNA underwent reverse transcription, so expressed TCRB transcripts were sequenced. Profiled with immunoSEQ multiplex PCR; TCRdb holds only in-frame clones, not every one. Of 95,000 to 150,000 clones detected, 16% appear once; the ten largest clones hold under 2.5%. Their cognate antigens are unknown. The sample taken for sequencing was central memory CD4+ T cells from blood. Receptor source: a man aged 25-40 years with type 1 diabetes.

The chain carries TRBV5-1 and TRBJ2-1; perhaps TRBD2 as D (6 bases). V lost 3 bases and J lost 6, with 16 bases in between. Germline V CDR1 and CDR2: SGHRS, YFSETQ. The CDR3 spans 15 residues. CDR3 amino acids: CASSSGAGLGNEQFF. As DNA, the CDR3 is TGCGCCAGCAGCTCTGGGGCGGGGCTGGGCAATGAGCAGTTCTTC.

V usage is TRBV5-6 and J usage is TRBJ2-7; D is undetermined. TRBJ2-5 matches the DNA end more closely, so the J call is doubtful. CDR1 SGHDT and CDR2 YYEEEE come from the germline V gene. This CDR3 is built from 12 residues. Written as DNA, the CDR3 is TGTGCCAGCAGCTTGGAACCGGGGACCCAGTACTTC. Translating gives CASSLEPGTQYF.

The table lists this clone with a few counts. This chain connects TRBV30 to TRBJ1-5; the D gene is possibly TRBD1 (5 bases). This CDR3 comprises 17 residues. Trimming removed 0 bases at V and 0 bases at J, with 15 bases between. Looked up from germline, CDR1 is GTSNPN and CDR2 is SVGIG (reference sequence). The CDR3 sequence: CAWSVAGGPYSNQPQHF. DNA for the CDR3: TGTGCCTGGAGTGTAGCTGGGGGACCTTATAGCAATCAGCCCCAGCATTTT.

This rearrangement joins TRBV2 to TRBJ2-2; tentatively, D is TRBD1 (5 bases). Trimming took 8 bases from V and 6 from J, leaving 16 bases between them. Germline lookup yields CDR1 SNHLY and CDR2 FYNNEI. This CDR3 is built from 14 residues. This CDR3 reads CASGQGSHSGELFF. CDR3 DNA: TGTGCCAGCGGGCAGGGCAGTCATTCCGGGGAGCTGTTTTTT.

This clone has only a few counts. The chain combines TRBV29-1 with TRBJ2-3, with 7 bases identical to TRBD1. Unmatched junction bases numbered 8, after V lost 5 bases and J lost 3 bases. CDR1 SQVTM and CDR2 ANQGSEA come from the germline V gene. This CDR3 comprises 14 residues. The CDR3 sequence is CSVFIRGRTDTQYF. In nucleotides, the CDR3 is TGCAGCGTTTTCATTAGGGGGCGGACAGATACGCAGTATTTT.

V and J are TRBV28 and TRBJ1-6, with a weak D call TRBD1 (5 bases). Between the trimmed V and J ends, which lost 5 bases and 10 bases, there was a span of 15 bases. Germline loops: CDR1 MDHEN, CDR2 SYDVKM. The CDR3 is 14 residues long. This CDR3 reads CASSRGLAGSPLHF. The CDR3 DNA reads TGTGCCAGCAGTAGGGGACTGGCGGGGTCACCCCTCCACTTT.

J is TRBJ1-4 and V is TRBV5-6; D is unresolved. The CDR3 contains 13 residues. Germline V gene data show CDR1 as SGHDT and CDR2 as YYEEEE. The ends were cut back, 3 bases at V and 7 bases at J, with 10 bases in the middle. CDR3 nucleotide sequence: TGTGCCAGCAGCTCGAAATTGGGTGAAAAACTGTTTTTT. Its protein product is CASSSKLGEKLFF.

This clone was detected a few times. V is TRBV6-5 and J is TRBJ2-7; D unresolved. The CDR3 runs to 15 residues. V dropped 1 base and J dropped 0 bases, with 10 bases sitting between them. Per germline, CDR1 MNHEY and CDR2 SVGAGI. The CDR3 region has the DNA TGTGCCAGCAGTTACTATCACACTCGCTCCTACGAGCAGTACTTC. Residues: CASSYYHTRSYEQYF.

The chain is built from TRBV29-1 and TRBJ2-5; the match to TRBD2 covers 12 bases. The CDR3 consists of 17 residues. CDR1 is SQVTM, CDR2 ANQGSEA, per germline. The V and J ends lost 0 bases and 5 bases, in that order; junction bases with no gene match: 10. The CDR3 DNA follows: TGCAGCGTTGAAGATTGGAGACTAGCGGGGGTTATGGAGACCCAGTACTTC. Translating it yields CSVEDWRLAGVMETQYF.

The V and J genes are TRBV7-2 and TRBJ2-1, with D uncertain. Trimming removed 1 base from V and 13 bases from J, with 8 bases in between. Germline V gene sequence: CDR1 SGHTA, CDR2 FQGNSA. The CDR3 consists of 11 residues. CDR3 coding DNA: TGTGCCAGCAGCTTAGTTGGGGTACAGTTCTTC. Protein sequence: CASSLVGVQFF.

The CDR3 DNA is TGCAGCGCTTGGGGACAGACCCTACACCGGGACTATGGCTACACCTTC. Its translation is CSAWGQTLHRDYGYTF. The rearrangement links TRBV29-1 to TRBJ1-2, with 7 bases fitting TRBD1. Germline values: CDR1 SQVTM, CDR2 ANQGSEA. The junction had 17 bases not matched to a gene; V was cut back by 7 bases and J by 3 bases. The CDR3 covers 16 residues.

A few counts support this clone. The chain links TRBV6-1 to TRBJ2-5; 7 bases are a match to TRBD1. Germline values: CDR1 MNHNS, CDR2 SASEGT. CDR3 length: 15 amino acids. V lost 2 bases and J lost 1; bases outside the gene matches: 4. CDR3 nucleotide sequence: TGTGCCAGCAGTGAATTGACAGGGCCCCAAGAGACCCAGTACTTC. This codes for CASSELTGPQETQYF.

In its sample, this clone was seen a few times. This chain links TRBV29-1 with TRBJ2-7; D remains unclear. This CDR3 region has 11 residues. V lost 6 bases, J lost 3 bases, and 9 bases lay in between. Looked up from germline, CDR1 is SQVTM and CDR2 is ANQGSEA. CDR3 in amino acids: CSVGISYEQYF. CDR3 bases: TGCAGCGTGGGGATTAGCTACGAGCAGTACTTC.

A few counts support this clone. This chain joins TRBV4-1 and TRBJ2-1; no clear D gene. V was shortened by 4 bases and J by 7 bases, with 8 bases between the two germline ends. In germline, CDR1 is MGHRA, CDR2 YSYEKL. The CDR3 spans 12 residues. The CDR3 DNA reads TGCGCCAGCAGCCCGTTTTCAAATGAGCAGTTCTTC. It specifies CASSPFSNEQFF.